A selection of T cell receptor beta chains follows, all from one sample in a study of graft-versus-host responses after intestinal transplantation. The table came from immunoSEQ multiplex PCR; TCRdb's copy has only in-frame clones and leaves some out. The table records more than 80,000 clones, 88% of them present only once. Antigens for these TCRs are unknown. The sequencing here drew on unstimulated CD4+ T cells sorted from spleen or lymph node cells, taken before transplant. These TCRs come from a human donor who was the organ donor for an intestinal transplant. CDR3s include the opening cysteine and the closing phenylalanine or tryptophan. The D gene is left open where the match is weak. Part of the rows lack a size; the others show once, few, many or a class for expanded clones.

J gene: TRBJ2-3; clone size: NA; V gene: TRBV27; D gene: TRBD2; CDR3 protein: CASTTLVGLAGGKTDTQYF; CDR3 DNA: TGTGCCAGCACTACCCTTGTAGGACTAGCGGGAGGGAAGACAGATACGCAGTATTTT
J gene: TRBJ2-4; clone size: NA; V gene: TRBV5-4; D gene: NA; CDR3 protein: CASSPAGGPRAKNIQYF; CDR3 DNA: TGTGCCAGCAGCCCCGCCGGGGGGCCGAGGGCCAAAAACATTCAGTACTTC
J gene: TRBJ2-1; clone size: NA; V gene: TRBV19; D gene: NA; CDR3 protein: CASGPSASSYNEQFF; CDR3 DNA: TGTGCCAGTGGACCTAGCGCATCCTCCTACAATGAGCAGTTCTTC
J gene: TRBJ2-7; clone size: few; V gene: TRBV5-6; D gene: NA; CDR3 protein: CASSQSGYEQYF; CDR3 DNA: TGTGCCAGCAGCCAATCCGGCTACGAGCAGTACTTC
J gene: TRBJ1-2; clone size: NA; V gene: TRBV6-4; D gene: NA; CDR3 protein: CASSDPSYGYTF; CDR3 DNA: TGTGCCAGCAGTGACCCATCCTATGGCTACACCTTC
J gene: TRBJ1-1; clone size: NA; V gene: TRBV7-2; D gene: NA; CDR3 protein: CASSFEGHWNTEAFF; CDR3 DNA: TGTGCCAGCAGCTTTGAAGGACACTGGAACACTGAAGCTTTCTTT
J gene: TRBJ2-3; clone size: NA; V gene: TRBV2; D gene: NA; CDR3 protein: CASSGHSSTDTQYF; CDR3 DNA: TGTGCCAGCAGTGGCCACAGTTCCACAGATACGCAGTATTTT
J gene: TRBJ2-5; clone size: NA; V gene: TRBV19; D gene: NA; CDR3 protein: CASTPPGSPETQYF; CDR3 DNA: TGTGCCAGTACCCCCCCCGGGAGCCCAGAGACCCAGTACTTC
J gene: TRBJ1-1; clone size: NA; V gene: TRBV5-8; D gene: NA; CDR3 protein: CASSQGGLGLNTEAFF; CDR3 DNA: TGTGCCAGCAGCCAGGGTGGGCTGGGCCTGAACACTGAAGCTTTCTTT
J gene: TRBJ2-7; clone size: NA; V gene: TRBV28; D gene: NA; CDR3 protein: CASTEGEGRSYEQYF; CDR3 DNA: TGTGCCAGCACCGAAGGGGAAGGGCGCTCCTACGAGCAGTACTTC
J gene: TRBJ2-7; clone size: NA; V gene: TRBV14; D gene: TRBD1; CDR3 protein: CASSQFGTGLYEQYF; CDR3 DNA: TGTGCCAGCAGCCAATTCGGGACAGGCCTCTACGAGCAGTACTTC
J gene: TRBJ2-7; clone size: NA; V gene: TRBV11-3; D gene: NA; CDR3 protein: CASQGVGEQYF; CDR3 DNA: TGTGCCAGCCAAGGGGTCGGCGAGCAGTACTTC
J gene: TRBJ2-3; clone size: few; V gene: TRBV6-1; D gene: NA; CDR3 protein: CASCRDFTDTQYF; CDR3 DNA: TGTGCCAGCTGTCGAGACTTCACAGATACGCAGTATTTT
J gene: TRBJ1-2; clone size: NA; V gene: TRBV6-4; D gene: TRBD1; CDR3 protein: CASSKDRAGSYGYTF; CDR3 DNA: TGTGCCAGCAGCAAGGACAGGGCAGGGTCCTATGGCTACACCTTC
J gene: TRBJ2-3; clone size: once; V gene: TRBV5-1; D gene: NA; CDR3 protein: CASSEGGTDTQYF; CDR3 DNA: TGCGCCAGCAGCGAGGGGGGGACAGATACGCAGTATTTT
J gene: TRBJ1-2; clone size: few; V gene: TRBV6-5; D gene: TRBD1; CDR3 protein: CASRYDRASGYTF; CDR3 DNA: TGTGCCAGCAGATACGACAGGGCCAGTGGCTACACCTTC
J gene: TRBJ2-3; clone size: NA; V gene: TRBV28; D gene: TRBD2; CDR3 protein: CATDSGGNTDTQYF; CDR3 DNA: TGTGCCACCGATAGCGGGGGCAACACAGATACGCAGTATTTT
J gene: TRBJ2-2; clone size: NA; V gene: TRBV14; D gene: TRBD2; CDR3 protein: CASSPGLEGIVGELFF; CDR3 DNA: TGTGCCAGCAGCCCCGGACTAGAGGGAATAGTCGGGGAGCTGTTTTTT
J gene: TRBJ2-5; clone size: NA; V gene: TRBV30; D gene: TRBD1; CDR3 protein: CAWSLNRGLGETQYF; CDR3 DNA: TGTGCCTGGAGCCTAAACAGGGGGCTCGGAGAGACCCAGTACTTC
J gene: TRBJ2-3; clone size: NA; V gene: TRBV10-1; D gene: NA; CDR3 protein: CASSSLGGRPQPGTDTQYF; CDR3 DNA: TGCGCCAGCAGTTCTTTGGGGGGACGACCTCAACCCGGAACAGATACGCAGTATTTT
J gene: TRBJ1-1; clone size: NA; V gene: TRBV7-2; D gene: TRBD1; CDR3 protein: CASSWDRVNEAFF; CDR3 DNA: TGTGCCAGCAGCTGGGACAGGGTAAATGAAGCTTTCTTT
J gene: TRBJ1-4; clone size: NA; V gene: TRBV11-3; D gene: NA; CDR3 protein: CASSLDRLVPGYNEKLFF; CDR3 DNA: TGTGCCAGCAGCTTAGATCGCCTTGTTCCAGGGTATAATGAAAAACTGTTTTTT
J gene: TRBJ1-3; clone size: NA; V gene: TRBV6-5; D gene: NA; CDR3 protein: CASSEQGTAGNTIYF; CDR3 DNA: TGTGCCAGCAGCGAACAGGGAACTGCCGGAAACACCATATATTTT
J gene: TRBJ1-1; clone size: NA; V gene: TRBV6-5; D gene: NA; CDR3 protein: CASRNRAGTEAFF; CDR3 DNA: TGTGCCAGCAGGAACAGGGCAGGCACTGAAGCTTTCTTT
J gene: TRBJ2-7; clone size: NA; V gene: TRBV27; D gene: NA; CDR3 protein: CASNPGGGPVDYEQYF; CDR3 DNA: TGTGCCAGCAATCCGGGGGGCGGCCCAGTGGACTACGAGCAGTACTTC
J gene: TRBJ2-1; clone size: NA; V gene: TRBV5-4; D gene: TRBD2; CDR3 protein: CASSPQLASSSYNEQFF; CDR3 DNA: TGTGCCAGCAGCCCCCAACTAGCGTCGAGCTCCTACAATGAGCAGTTCTTC
J gene: TRBJ2-1; clone size: NA; V gene: TRBV7-2; D gene: TRBD1; CDR3 protein: CASSPGQRNEQFF; CDR3 DNA: TGTGCCAGCAGCCCGGGACAGAGAAATGAGCAGTTCTTC
J gene: TRBJ2-7; clone size: NA; V gene: TRBV18; D gene: TRBD1; CDR3 protein: CASSPRLSGQGLSSYEQYF; CDR3 DNA: TGTGCCAGCTCACCAAGGCTGAGTGGACAGGGGCTGAGTTCCTACGAGCAGTACTTC
J gene: TRBJ1-5; clone size: once; V gene: TRBV19; D gene: TRBD1; CDR3 protein: CASKSWDRVQPQHF; CDR3 DNA: TGTGCCAGTAAGAGCTGGGACAGGGTGCAGCCCCAGCATTTT
J gene: TRBJ1-1; clone size: NA; V gene: TRBV5-6; D gene: NA; CDR3 protein: CASSSYTNTGVNTEAFF; CDR3 DNA: TGTGCCAGCAGCTCCTATACTAATACGGGGGTGAACACTGAAGCTTTCTTT
J gene: TRBJ1-2; clone size: once; V gene: TRBV30; D gene: NA; CDR3 protein: CAWSVIPGRGYTF; CDR3 DNA: TGTGCCTGGAGTGTAATCCCGGGGAGGGGCTACACCTTC
J gene: TRBJ2-3; clone size: NA; V gene: TRBV9; D gene: TRBD2; CDR3 protein: CASSVEGAGAPTDTQYF; CDR3 DNA: TGTGCCAGCAGCGTAGAGGGAGCGGGGGCCCCCACAGATACGCAGTATTTT